Presented here are 29 T cell receptor beta chains from one specimen sequenced in a study of shared clonotypes between healthy human individuals. Positive CCR7 selection of CD45RO-negative cells yielded the naive CD8 cells, and terminally differentiated effector memory CD45RA+ cells were excluded. Clones were read by immunoSEQ multiplex PCR, and TCRdb kept only the in-frame ones, dropping some. The sample lists about 1,800,000 clones, about 95% occurring once. Sequenced input: naive CD8+ T cells sorted from blood. The receptors originated from a man between 18 and 35 years old in good health.

This chain links TRBV28 with TRBJ2-7, with 8 bases identical to TRBD1. Trimming took 3 bases from V and 5 from J; bases not matched to a gene: 15. Germline values: CDR1 MDHEN, CDR2 SYDVKM. The CDR3 loop spans 17 amino acids. CDR3 DNA sequence: TGTGCCAGCAGTTTTCCGACAGGGGTGCCGAGTACGGACGAGCAGTACTTC. Translating it yields CASSFPTGVPSTDEQYF.

The chain is built from TRBV6-1 and TRBJ2-7; 7 positions match TRBD1. CDR3 length equals 15 residues. Germline V CDR1 and CDR2: MNHNS, SASEGT. V gave up 4 bases and J gave up 1 base; unmatched junction bases: 7. CDR3 sequence (DNA): TGTGCCAGCAGTGTGGGGACAGTTGAGTCCTACGAGCAGTACTTC. It codes for CASSVGTVESYEQYF.

Points on this clone: The sample carries other DNA sequences with the same CDR3. This chain uses TRBV2 with TRBJ2-7; D is ambiguous. Germline lookup yields CDR1 SNHLY and CDR2 FYNNEI. This CDR3 spans 13 amino acids. V was pared by 1 base and J by 3 bases, with 7 bases between. CDR3 DNA: TGTGCCAGCAGTGAAGGGAGAATCTACGAGCAGTACTTC. It specifies CASSEGRIYEQYF.

On this clone itself: The same CDR3 arises from other DNA sequences in this sample as well. The genes are TRBV27 and TRBJ1-6, with D perhaps TRBD1 (6 bases). The CDR3 covers 13 residues. The V end was cut by 2 bases, the J end by 7 bases, with 6 bases between. Germline CDR1 is MNHEY and CDR2 is SMNVEV (reference sequence). CDR3 in DNA: TGTGCCAGCAGTTTACAGGGGAATTCACCCCTCCACTTT. This gives the protein CASSLQGNSPLHF.

The chain employs TRBV19 and TRBJ1-3, with TRBD1 matching over 11 bases. CDR1 LNHDA and CDR2 SQIVND come from the germline V gene (reference sequence). The CDR3 loop spans 15 amino acids. The ends lost 6 bases at V and 6 bases at J; junction bases unmatched: 7. CDR3 amino acids: CASSPRTGGENTIYF. The CDR3 coding sequence is TGTGCCAGTAGCCCGCGGACAGGGGGCGAAAACACCATATATTTT.

For this clone: Other DNA variants within this sample encode the same CDR3. CDR3 sequence reads: CASSVGGRTEAFF. Here the CDR3 DNA reads TGTGCCAGCAGCGTTGGGGGCCGGACTGAAGCTTTCTTT. The genes are TRBV9 and TRBJ1-1, with D tentatively TRBD1 (6 bases). V shed 2 bases and J shed 5 bases, with 10 bases lying between them. Germline V lookup: CDR1 SGDLS, CDR2 YYNGEE. The CDR3 is 13 amino acids.

This chain joins TRBV27 and TRBJ2-3, with a weak D call TRBD2 (6 bases). Trimming stripped 6 bases from V and 0 bases from J, with 13 bases between. CDR1 and CDR2 from the germline V gene are MNHEY and SMNVEV (reference sequence). This CDR3 contains 15 residues. The CDR3 nucleotides read TGTGCCAGCAGCCCGCGGGGCTGGAGCACAGATACGCAGTATTTT. The encoded protein is CASSPRGWSTDTQYF.

The CDR3 nucleotides read TGTGCCAGCAGTGAAGCCCGGAGAATGAACACTGAAGCTTTCTTT. Its protein product is CASSEARRMNTEAFF. The rearrangement links TRBV6-1 to TRBJ1-1; D remains ambiguous. This CDR3 is built from 15 residues. Looked up from germline, CDR1 is MNHNS and CDR2 is SASEGT. Trimming left V 0 bases short and J 0 bases short, with 8 bases between.

This chain connects TRBV15 to TRBJ2-5; possibly TRBD1 for D (6 bases). Germline CDR1 reads LNHNV; CDR2 reads YYDKDF (reference sequence). Deletions cut 4 bases from V and 5 bases from J, with 11 bases between. This CDR3 has 13 amino acids. Here the CDR3 DNA reads TGTGCCACCAGCACCGTGGGGGCTGAGACCCAGTACTTC. Residues: CATSTVGAETQYF.

The chain links TRBV25-1 to TRBJ2-2; possible D gene TRBD1, 5 bases. Trimming stripped 4 bases from V and 5 bases from J, with 11 bases between. The germline CDR1 and CDR2 sequences are MGHDK and SYGVNS. This CDR3 contains 14 residues. CDR3 nucleotides: TGTGCCAGCAGTGGGCAGGGCAGGACCGGGGAGCTGTTTTTT. Translated: CASSGQGRTGELFF.

The chain couples TRBV13 to TRBJ2-2; D not resolved. CDR1 and CDR2 from the germline V gene are PRHDT and FYEKMQ (reference sequence). V gave up 0 bases and J gave up 1 base, with 6 bases separating them. This CDR3 has 15 amino acids. CDR3 protein: CASSLGGLNTGELFF. Here the CDR3 DNA reads TGTGCCAGCAGCTTAGGAGGATTGAACACCGGGGAGCTGTTTTTT.

This clone was recorded once. The V call is TRBV7-6, the J call TRBJ2-7; D remains ambiguous. CDR1 and CDR2 (germline): SGHVS, FNYEAQ. The CDR3 consists of 13 residues. The ends were cut back, 1 base at V and 1 base at J, with 5 bases in the middle. The CDR3 loop is CASSLGWSYEQYF. The CDR3 coding sequence is TGTGCCAGCAGCTTAGGGTGGTCCTACGAGCAGTACTTC.

This chain connects TRBV5-1 to TRBJ2-3; D not resolved. Germline values: CDR1 SGHRS, CDR2 YFSETQ. This CDR3 comprises 19 residues. The V and J ends lost 1 base and 2 bases respectively, with 23 bases between them. CDR3 sequence (DNA): TGCGCCAGCAGCTTGAACGGGCCCCCCTTTGAGAGGATCACAGATACGCAGTATTTT. As protein: CASSLNGPPFERITDTQYF.

The chain has TRBV19 and TRBJ1-2; the D is unclear. V was clipped by 5 bases and J by 5 bases, with 18 bases between them. Germline lookup yields CDR1 LNHDA and CDR2 SQIVND (reference sequence). The CDR3 has 15 amino acids. CDR3 nucleotide sequence: TGTGCCAGTAGTCCCGACGACGGAGGATCTTATGGCTACACCTTC. It yields the protein CASSPDDGGSYGYTF.

The chain couples TRBV7-9 to TRBJ2-5; 8 bases agree with TRBD1. This CDR3 spans 16 amino acids. The V segment lost 2 bases and the J segment 3 bases; nucleotides outside the gene matches: 8. Germline V gene lookup returns CDR1 SEHNR and CDR2 FQNEAQ (reference sequence). The CDR3 bases are TGTGCCAGCAGCTTAATCCGGGCAGGGGGCAAAGAGACCCAGTACTTC. Its protein is CASSLIRAGGKETQYF. The variable domain in full, with the rest retrieved from reference TRBV7-9 and TRBJ2-5, is DTGVSQNPRHKITKRGQNVTFRCDPISEHNRLYWYRQTLGQGPEFLTYFQNEAQLEKSRLLSDRFSAERPKGSFSTLEIQRTEQGDSAMYLCASSLIRAGGKETQYFGPGTRLLVL.

CDR3 DNA sequence: TGTGCCTCCACGTGGGCTAGCGGCACCTACGAGCAGTACTTC. Amino acid sequence: CASTWASGTYEQYF. This chain links TRBV10-3 with TRBJ2-7; 7 bases fit TRBD2. Trimming removed 11 bases from V and 2 bases from J; junction bases left unmatched: 12. Germline CDR1 reads ENHRY; CDR2 reads SYGVKD. The CDR3 length is 14 residues.

V and J are TRBV5-4 and TRBJ1-4, with TRBD1 identical over 7 bases. After removal of 3 bases from V and 3 bases from J, the junction contained 5 bases not matched to a gene. The CDR3 runs to 15 residues. CDR1 and CDR2 (germline): SGHNT, YYREEE (reference sequence). Here the CDR3 reads CASSSTGVANEKLFF. In DNA, the CDR3 is TGTGCCAGCAGCTCCACAGGGGTAGCTAATGAAAAACTGTTTTTT.

The chain is built from TRBV11-2 and TRBJ2-7; no clear D gene. The CDR3 is 14 residues long. The germline CDR1 and CDR2 sequences are SGHAT and FQNNGV. V shed 0 bases and J shed 3 bases, with 9 bases lying between them. This CDR3 is CASSLDLGLYEQYF. CDR3 DNA sequence: TGTGCCAGCAGCTTAGATTTGGGTCTCTACGAGCAGTACTTC.

As concerns this clone: A junction end diverges from the germline sequence, so it may reflect a read error. The CDR3 region has the DNA TGCGCCAGCCGCCAGGAACAGGGAACCTACAATGAGCAGTTCTTC. This codes for CASRQEQGTYNEQFF. V and J are TRBV4-1 and TRBJ2-1; TRBD1 is a possible D gene (6 bases). Germline CDR1 is MGHRA and CDR2 is YSYEKL. CDR3 length: 15 amino acids.

The J gene is TRBJ2-1, the V gene TRBV27, with 10 bases fitting TRBD2. CDR3 length equals 16 residues. Germline loops: CDR1 MNHEY, CDR2 SMNVEV (reference sequence). V was pared by 1 base and J by 2 bases, with 2 bases of the junction left unmatched. The CDR3 sequence: CASSLFGLAAYNEQFF. CDR3 nucleotides: TGTGCCAGCAGTTTATTTGGACTAGCGGCCTACAATGAGCAGTTCTTC.

In the case of this clone: Other DNA variants within this sample encode the same CDR3. The chain employs TRBV6-5 and TRBJ2-2, with a weak D call TRBD2 (6 bases). This CDR3 region has 15 residues. Between the trimmed V and J ends, which lost 0 bases and 4 bases, there was a span of 9 bases. The germline V gene encodes CDR1 MNHEY and CDR2 SVGAGI. For the CDR3, the DNA is TGTGCCAGCAGTTACTCTCAGGGAGGCACCGGGGAGCTGTTTTTT. Protein sequence: CASSYSQGGTGELFF.

The rearrangement uses TRBV14 and TRBJ2-5; D is possibly TRBD1 or TRBD2 (5 bases each). Germline CDR1 reads SGHDN; CDR2 reads FVKESK. Trimming took 4 bases from V and 8 from J, leaving 20 bases between them. This CDR3 has 15 amino acids. Written as DNA, the CDR3 is TGTGCCAGCAGCCCCCTTTCCGCCGGGGCCGGCACCCAGTACTTC. This codes for CASSPLSAGAGTQYF.

With regard to this clone: The sample contains more than one DNA sequence encoding this CDR3. The V and J genes are TRBV6-5 and TRBJ2-3; D remains ambiguous. V lost 2 bases to trimming and J lost 4 bases, with 7 bases between them. The CDR3 is 13 residues long. The germline gives CDR1 MNHEY, CDR2 SVGAGI. CDR3 bases: TGTGCCAGCAGTTACGGGGTTCCAGATACGCAGTATTTT. Translation gives CASSYGVPDTQYF.

This clone was counted a few times. The sample has other DNA sequences that encode this CDR3 too. The chain links TRBV27 to TRBJ2-5; 11 bases fit TRBD2. CDR3 length: 15 amino acids. V lost 2 bases, J lost 1 base, and 0 bases stayed unmatched. CDR1 is MNHEY and CDR2 is SMNVEV in the germline V gene (reference sequence). CDR3 protein: CASSLTSGSQETQYF. The CDR3, as DNA: TGTGCCAGCAGTTTAACTAGCGGGAGCCAAGAGACCCAGTACTTC.

Comment on this clone: It may be a read error: a sequence one base away is much more abundant. This CDR3 reads CASSTAYEQYF. The DNA for the CDR3 is TGTGCCAGCAGCACCGCCTACGAGCAGTACTTC. V and J are TRBV7-2 and TRBJ2-7, with D hard to call. This CDR3 region has 11 residues. The germline V gene has CDR1 SGHTA and CDR2 FQGNSA. V lost 5 bases, J lost 2 bases, and 4 bases lay in between.

The V call is TRBV5-3, the J call TRBJ1-2, with unresolved D. TRBV5-3 is an open reading frame, and its role is uncertain. The CDR3 is 14 amino acids. V gave up 1 base and J gave up 5 bases, with 12 bases separating them. Written as DNA, the CDR3 is TGTGCCAGAAGCTTGCGAGAGATGGGTTATGGCTACACCTTC. Amino acids: CARSLREMGYGYTF.

V and J are TRBV7-9 and TRBJ1-1; D remains unclear. Germline CDR1 reads SEHNR; CDR2 reads FQNEAQ (reference sequence). CDR3 length: 14 amino acids. V lost 5 bases and J 3 bases, leaving 13 bases between the germline ends. The CDR3 nucleotides read TGTGCCAGCAGCCCCCATAGCACGGACACTGAAGCTTTCTTT. It specifies CASSPHSTDTEAFF.

This clone was observed once. This chain links TRBV29-1 with TRBJ1-1; perhaps TRBD1 as D (5 bases). CDR3 size: 11 residues. Germline V lookup: CDR1 SQVTM, CDR2 ANQGSEA. V was trimmed by 4 bases and J by 6 bases, leaving 9 bases between them. The CDR3 DNA reads TGCAGCGTTGTGGTGGGGGCTGAAGCTTTCTTT. This codes for CSVVVGAEAFF.

The chain employs TRBV4-3 and TRBJ2-5, with 12 bases identical to TRBD2. The germline gives CDR1 LGHNA, CDR2 YSLEER. There are 18 residues in the CDR3. V was pared by 0 bases and J by 5 bases, with 10 bases of the junction left unmatched. This CDR3 reads CASSQDALAGGGVETQYF. The CDR3 region has the DNA TGCGCCAGCAGCCAAGATGCCCTAGCGGGAGGGGGCGTGGAGACCCAGTACTTC.